These T cell receptor beta chains were read from a single sample in a study of T cell changes during pregnancy in multiple sclerosis. Data came from immunoSEQ multiplex PCR; TCRdb stores just in-frame clones and leaves some out. Among 48,000 or so clones listed, around 94% were seen once. This specimen was CD4+ T cells from peripheral blood mononuclear cells, taken in the first trimester of pregnancy. The origin of the receptors is a female donor with multiple sclerosis, enrolled in a pregnancy study. Both conserved end residues are part of each CDR3. Each record gives: J gene, V gene, D gene, clone size, CDR3 protein, CDR3 DNA. A D gene is named only where the DNA matches it firmly. Expanded clones are given a class, and other clones once, few, many or no size at all.

j_gene: TRBJ2-5; v_gene: TRBV7-2; d_gene: TRBD2; abundance: .; CDR3aa: CASSQSGGKQETQYF; CDR3nt: TGTGCCAGCAGCCAAAGCGGGGGCAAACAAGAGACCCAGTACTTC
j_gene: TRBJ2-5; v_gene: TRBV15; d_gene: TRBD1; abundance: .; CDR3aa: CATSRDQGAGETQYF; CDR3nt: TGTGCCACCAGCAGAGACCAGGGGGCTGGAGAGACCCAGTACTTC
j_gene: TRBJ1-3; v_gene: TRBV5-6; d_gene: .; abundance: .; CDR3aa: CASSRGDTIYF; CDR3nt: TGTGCCAGCAGCAGGGGTGACACCATATATTTT
j_gene: TRBJ2-5; v_gene: TRBV5-1; d_gene: .; abundance: .; CDR3aa: CASSLTPAGQRGTQYF; CDR3nt: TGCGCCAGCAGCTTAACCCCGGCTGGACAGCGGGGGACCCAGTACTTC
j_gene: TRBJ1-2; v_gene: TRBV4-1; d_gene: .; abundance: .; CDR3aa: CASSQEGTANYGYTF; CDR3nt: TGCGCCAGCAGCCAAGAGGGCACAGCTAACTATGGCTACACCTTC
j_gene: TRBJ2-7; v_gene: TRBV28; d_gene: TRBD2; abundance: .; CDR3aa: CASSWGGGSYEQYF; CDR3nt: TGTGCCAGCAGTTGGGGCGGGGGTTCCTACGAGCAGTACTTC
j_gene: TRBJ2-5; v_gene: TRBV19; d_gene: TRBD2; abundance: once; CDR3aa: CASSIRTSGILQETQYF; CDR3nt: TGTGCCAGTAGTATAAGGACTAGCGGAATTCTCCAAGAGACCCAGTACTTC
j_gene: TRBJ1-2; v_gene: TRBV6-6; d_gene: .; abundance: .; CDR3aa: CASRNEQGGSYGYTF; CDR3nt: TGTGCCAGCAGGAACGAACAGGGCGGGAGCTATGGCTACACCTTC
j_gene: TRBJ2-5; v_gene: TRBV5-4; d_gene: .; abundance: .; CDR3aa: CASSRGTGQNQETQYF; CDR3nt: TGTGCCAGCAGCCGGGGGACTGGCCAAAACCAAGAGACCCAGTACTTC
j_gene: TRBJ2-2; v_gene: TRBV18; d_gene: TRBD2; abundance: .; CDR3aa: CASSPLLAGASGTGELFF; CDR3nt: TGTGCCAGCTCACCACTACTAGCGGGGGCCTCGGGGACCGGGGAGCTGTTTTTT
j_gene: TRBJ2-1; v_gene: TRBV7-9; d_gene: TRBD2; abundance: .; CDR3aa: CASSFWRGGHEQFF; CDR3nt: TGTGCCAGCAGCTTTTGGCGGGGGGGCCACGAGCAGTTCTTC
j_gene: TRBJ2-1; v_gene: TRBV9; d_gene: .; abundance: .; CDR3aa: CASSVGGQGSYNEQFF; CDR3nt: TGTGCCAGCAGCGTAGGGGGGCAGGGCTCCTACAATGAGCAGTTCTTC
j_gene: TRBJ1-2; v_gene: TRBV19; d_gene: .; abundance: .; CDR3aa: CASGPQTGFYGYTF; CDR3nt: TGTGCCAGTGGTCCCCAGACAGGATTCTATGGCTACACCTTC
j_gene: TRBJ2-3; v_gene: TRBV9; d_gene: TRBD2; abundance: .; CDR3aa: CASNEGLAVRADTQYF; CDR3nt: TGTGCCAGCAATGAGGGTCTAGCGGTGAGGGCAGATACGCAGTATTTT
j_gene: TRBJ1-2; v_gene: TRBV10-3; d_gene: .; abundance: .; CDR3aa: CAISEPTGSNYGYTF; CDR3nt: TGTGCCATCAGTGAACCGACAGGAAGCAACTATGGCTACACCTTC
j_gene: TRBJ2-7; v_gene: TRBV27; d_gene: TRBD2; abundance: .; CDR3aa: CATKGRGFEQYF; CDR3nt: TGTGCCACCAAGGGGCGGGGGTTCGAGCAGTACTTC
j_gene: TRBJ2-2; v_gene: TRBV9; d_gene: .; abundance: .; CDR3aa: CASSARTHRTVWNTGELFF; CDR3nt: TGTGCCAGCAGCGCTAGGACCCACCGGACAGTCTGGAACACCGGGGAGCTGTTTTTT
j_gene: TRBJ1-5; v_gene: TRBV27; d_gene: .; abundance: medium-sized; CDR3aa: CASSLRSGQPQHF; CDR3nt: TGTGCCAGCAGTTTAAGGTCGGGACAGCCCCAGCATTTT
j_gene: TRBJ2-3; v_gene: TRBV15; d_gene: TRBD2; abundance: .; CDR3aa: CATSRGGLAGSTDTQYF; CDR3nt: TGTGCCACCAGCAGAGGGGGACTAGCGGGGAGCACAGATACGCAGTATTTT
j_gene: TRBJ2-5; v_gene: TRBV6-1; d_gene: TRBD1; abundance: .; CDR3aa: CASSEGTGTRTQYF; CDR3nt: TGTGCCAGCAGTGAAGGGACAGGGACTCGGACCCAGTACTTC
j_gene: TRBJ1-1; v_gene: TRBV5-4; d_gene: TRBD1; abundance: .; CDR3aa: CASSLEGAGTGAFF; CDR3nt: TGTGCCAGCAGCTTGGAGGGGGCAGGAACAGGGGCTTTCTTT
j_gene: TRBJ2-5; v_gene: TRBV5-1; d_gene: TRBD1; abundance: .; CDR3aa: CASSADRGLRETQYF; CDR3nt: TGCGCCAGCAGCGCGGACAGGGGGCTTCGAGAGACCCAGTACTTC
j_gene: TRBJ1-5; v_gene: TRBV6-5; d_gene: .; abundance: .; CDR3aa: CASKQGFHQPQHF; CDR3nt: TGTGCCAGCAAACAGGGTTTCCATCAGCCCCAGCATTTT
j_gene: TRBJ1-5; v_gene: TRBV25-1; d_gene: TRBD1; abundance: once; CDR3aa: CASSEKDRHWSSNQPQHF; CDR3nt: TGTGCCAGCAGTGAAAAGGACAGGCACTGGTCGAGCAATCAGCCCCAGCATTTT
j_gene: TRBJ2-1; v_gene: TRBV2; d_gene: TRBD2; abundance: .; CDR3aa: CASRSGGQNNEQFF; CDR3nt: TGTGCCAGCAGAAGCGGGGGGCAGAACAATGAGCAGTTCTTC
j_gene: TRBJ1-2; v_gene: TRBV7-3; d_gene: .; abundance: .; CDR3aa: CASSAGRTYGYTF; CDR3nt: TGTGCCAGCAGCGCGGGACGGACCTATGGCTACACCTTC
j_gene: TRBJ2-3; v_gene: TRBV27; d_gene: TRBD1; abundance: .; CDR3aa: CASSDRDRGRDTQYF; CDR3nt: TGTGCCAGCAGTGACCGGGACAGGGGGCGAGATACGCAGTATTTT
j_gene: TRBJ1-5; v_gene: TRBV4-1; d_gene: TRBD1; abundance: once; CDR3aa: CASSQAFPRGHSNQPQHF; CDR3nt: TGCGCCAGCAGCCAAGCATTTCCCAGGGGGCACAGCAATCAGCCCCAGCATTTT
j_gene: TRBJ1-6; v_gene: TRBV29-1; d_gene: .; abundance: .; CDR3aa: CSIRTELNSPLHF; CDR3nt: TGCAGCATTCGGACAGAGCTTAATTCACCCCTCCACTTT
j_gene: TRBJ2-1; v_gene: TRBV10-3; d_gene: TRBD2; abundance: .; CDR3aa: CAISEILLAGGYNEQFF; CDR3nt: TGTGCCATCAGTGAGATATTACTAGCGGGGGGTTACAATGAGCAGTTCTTC
j_gene: TRBJ2-2; v_gene: TRBV10-3; d_gene: TRBD2; abundance: .; CDR3aa: CAISGVGSGGQNTGELFF; CDR3nt: TGTGCCATCAGTGGCGTGGGTAGCGGGGGTCAGAACACCGGGGAGCTGTTTTTT
j_gene: TRBJ1-1; v_gene: TRBV5-4; d_gene: .; abundance: .; CDR3aa: CASSLTGRDTEAFF; CDR3nt: TGTGCCAGCAGCCTGACGGGCAGGGACACTGAAGCTTTCTTT
j_gene: TRBJ2-7; v_gene: TRBV9; d_gene: TRBD2; abundance: .; CDR3aa: CASSPMREGYEQYF; CDR3nt: TGTGCCAGCAGCCCCATGCGGGAGGGGTACGAGCAGTACTTC
j_gene: TRBJ2-4; v_gene: TRBV10-2; d_gene: TRBD2; abundance: few; CDR3aa: CASSLPGTRERGNIQYF; CDR3nt: TGCGCCAGCAGCCTCCCGGGGACTAGGGAAAGAGGGAACATTCAGTACTTC
j_gene: TRBJ1-2; v_gene: TRBV6-1; d_gene: TRBD1; abundance: .; CDR3aa: CASSTVPGQGGYTF; CDR3nt: TGTGCCAGCAGCACTGTACCGGGACAGGGAGGCTACACCTTC
j_gene: TRBJ2-2; v_gene: TRBV19; d_gene: .; abundance: .; CDR3aa: CACSGQTGELFF; CDR3nt: TGTGCCTGTTCAGGGCAGACCGGGGAGCTGTTTTTT
j_gene: TRBJ2-1; v_gene: TRBV2; d_gene: TRBD2; abundance: .; CDR3aa: CASSPTSGGGGEQFF; CDR3nt: TGTGCCAGCAGTCCGACTAGCGGGGGGGGAGGTGAGCAGTTCTTC
j_gene: TRBJ2-7; v_gene: TRBV5-4; d_gene: TRBD2; abundance: .; CDR3aa: CASSQGLAGGPVDEQYF; CDR3nt: TGTGCCAGCAGTCAGGGACTAGCGGGGGGGCCGGTAGACGAGCAGTACTTC
j_gene: TRBJ1-1; v_gene: TRBV30; d_gene: .; abundance: .; CDR3aa: CAWRVSDWIGGEAFF; CDR3nt: TGTGCCTGGAGAGTTTCAGACTGGATAGGTGGTGAAGCTTTCTTT
j_gene: TRBJ2-7; v_gene: TRBV18; d_gene: TRBD1; abundance: .; CDR3aa: CASSLTGTGLYEQYF; CDR3nt: TGTGCCAGCTCACTCACCGGGACAGGGCTCTACGAGCAGTACTTC